This record looks at one T cell receptor beta chain sequence and its context. This entry belongs to a study of OX40 agonist ivuxolimab in advanced cancers. Study-wide background: Partial responses, seen in three patients, involved one hepatocellular carcinoma and two cutaneous melanomas.

Sequencing used immunoSEQ multiplex PCR; TCRdb keeps in-frame clones, though not all of them. Of some 150,000 clones listed, under 95% were seen once; the top ten hold roughly 1%. V lost 0 bases, J lost 2 bases, and 12 bases lay in between. The CDR3 has 16 amino acids. CDR1 and CDR2 (germline): SGHRS, YFSETQ. The receptor comes from an adult with an advanced solid tumor such as melanoma, head and neck, liver or kidney cancer. Sequenced material: CD4+ or CD8+ T cells sorted from blood, taken in a trial of the OX40 agonist ivuxolimab. The chain recombines TRBV5-1 with TRBJ1-5; TRBD1 is a possible D gene (5 bases). The CDR3 bases are TGCGCCAGCAGCTTGGGGAGGGGCGGGCGCAATCAGCCCCAGCATTTT. The encoded protein is CASSLGRGGRNQPQHF.